This T cell receptor (beta chain) originates from a study of cytomegalovirus exposure and HLA in healthy donors. Study-level findings and limits: Within an earlier analysis, most TCR beta V segments proved productive either about 90% or about 30% of the time. When analyzed later, a missense DCLRE1C variant was found to be linked to TCR beta V- and J-gene trimming. Immune exposure data for these donors was limited to CMV serostatus.

Vbeta (60) and Jbeta (13) primers were used in the PCR. Assay used: immunoSEQ multiplex PCR; TCRdb lists only in-frame clones, some missing. The sample gives 95,000 to 150,000 clones, about 74% of which show up once; 3.4% is in the top ten. Comments on this clone: Its antigen remains unknown.

The sequencing sample was made of PBMCs. The receptor was isolated from a man between 25 and 39 years old in good health and CMV-seronegative.

CDR3 amino acids: CASSLESATTGYGYTF. Here the CDR3 DNA reads TGTGCCAGCAGCTTGGAGTCCGCAACTACGGGGTATGGCTACACCTTC. This chain connects TRBV5-4 to TRBJ1-2, with D unclear. The CDR3 consists of 16 residues. V dropped 0 bases and J dropped 5 bases, with 17 bases sitting between them. CDR1 is SGHNT, CDR2 YYREEE, per germline (reference sequence).